This T cell receptor beta chain originates from a study of T cells and copy number aberrations in small-cell lung cancer (dated by TCRdb to 2020 to 2022). About the study as a whole: Whole-exome sequencing of the same tumor regions was paired with TCR repertoire sequencing so that T cell metrics could be related to mutations and copy number aberrations. Tumor TCR data were available for more than 16 patients, and TCR data from both tumor and normal tissue were available for fewer than 15 patients.

The immunoSEQ hsTCRB Kit was used with multiplexed V- and J-gene primers to amplify TCR-beta CDR3 regions from genomic DNA. Unique DNA barcodes were added in a second PCR, and the samples were pooled together with one negative control and one positive control. Sequencing of the pooled TCR-beta libraries was performed on an Illumina MiSeq using a 150-cycle paired-end protocol. In the original analysis: Raw sequencing data were processed by Adaptive Biotechnologies into a report containing normalized, annotated TCR-beta repertoires. T-cell density was computed as TCR-beta templates normalized to usable DNA, which was estimated by amplifying housekeeping genes. Richness counted unique rearrangements, and clonality was defined as 1 minus Pielou's evenness. TCRdb stores this immuneACCESS table with in-frame sequences only. Part of the clones is absent; in the studies checked, under half of the shortfall reflects unresolved V genes, and no reason is known for the rest. That table is the source of V, J and clone size, and D and trimming were worked out from the DNA. In this sample the table shows fewer than 10,000 clones, over 75% of which occur a single time. Approximately 32% of the sample lies in the top ten.

CDR1 and CDR2, per the germline V gene, are LGHNA and YNFKEQ. From the cysteine through the phenylalanine, the CDR3 covers 15 amino acids. Only the CDR3 portion is preserved as DNA: 45 bases, with reading frame beginning at the first base. The junction carries 11 bases between V and J, which are trimmed by 0 bases and 5 bases respectively. Patients with limited-stage small-cell lung cancer who underwent surgical resection in Hangzhou, China, between about 2007 and 2021 were included as donors. All donors had upfront surgery without preoperative chemotherapy or radiotherapy, and none received immunotherapy before or after surgery. Each of the roughly 20 patients in the sequenced cohort was a smoker or a heavy second-hand smoker. Adjacent normal lung was taken at least 2 cm away from the tumor margin, and two pathologists confirmed by morphology that the adjacent normal lung was free of malignant cells. To characterize T cell repertoire heterogeneity, the study applied multi-region TCR-beta sequencing to resected limited-stage small-cell lung cancers and to tumor-adjacent lung tissue. The AllPrep DNA/RNA FFPE Kit (Qiagen) was used to extract genomic DNA from FFPE tissue.

Summary of the overall study and its limitations: Lower T-cell density, richness and clonality were observed in tumors than in adjacent lung tissue, although the difference in density was not significant. All specimens were formalin-fixed paraffin-embedded tissue, which is known to introduce sequencing artifacts. A small sample size, resulting from surgical resection being uncommon in small-cell lung cancer, limited the study, and the findings need validation.

Regarding this clone: It lacks a known antigen. Per-base qualities were not stored, and no clone one base away is much larger.

The chain is made from TRBV4-2 and TRBJ1-5; no D gene call is confident. This clonotype was sampled from a man aged 55 to 70 with small cell lung cancer. The sequenced material came from normal tissue next to the tumor. The CDR3 protein: CASSQDAGGDQPQHF. The sequence in DNA is TGTGCCAGCAGCCAAGATGCGGGCGGGGATCAGCCCCAGCATTTT.